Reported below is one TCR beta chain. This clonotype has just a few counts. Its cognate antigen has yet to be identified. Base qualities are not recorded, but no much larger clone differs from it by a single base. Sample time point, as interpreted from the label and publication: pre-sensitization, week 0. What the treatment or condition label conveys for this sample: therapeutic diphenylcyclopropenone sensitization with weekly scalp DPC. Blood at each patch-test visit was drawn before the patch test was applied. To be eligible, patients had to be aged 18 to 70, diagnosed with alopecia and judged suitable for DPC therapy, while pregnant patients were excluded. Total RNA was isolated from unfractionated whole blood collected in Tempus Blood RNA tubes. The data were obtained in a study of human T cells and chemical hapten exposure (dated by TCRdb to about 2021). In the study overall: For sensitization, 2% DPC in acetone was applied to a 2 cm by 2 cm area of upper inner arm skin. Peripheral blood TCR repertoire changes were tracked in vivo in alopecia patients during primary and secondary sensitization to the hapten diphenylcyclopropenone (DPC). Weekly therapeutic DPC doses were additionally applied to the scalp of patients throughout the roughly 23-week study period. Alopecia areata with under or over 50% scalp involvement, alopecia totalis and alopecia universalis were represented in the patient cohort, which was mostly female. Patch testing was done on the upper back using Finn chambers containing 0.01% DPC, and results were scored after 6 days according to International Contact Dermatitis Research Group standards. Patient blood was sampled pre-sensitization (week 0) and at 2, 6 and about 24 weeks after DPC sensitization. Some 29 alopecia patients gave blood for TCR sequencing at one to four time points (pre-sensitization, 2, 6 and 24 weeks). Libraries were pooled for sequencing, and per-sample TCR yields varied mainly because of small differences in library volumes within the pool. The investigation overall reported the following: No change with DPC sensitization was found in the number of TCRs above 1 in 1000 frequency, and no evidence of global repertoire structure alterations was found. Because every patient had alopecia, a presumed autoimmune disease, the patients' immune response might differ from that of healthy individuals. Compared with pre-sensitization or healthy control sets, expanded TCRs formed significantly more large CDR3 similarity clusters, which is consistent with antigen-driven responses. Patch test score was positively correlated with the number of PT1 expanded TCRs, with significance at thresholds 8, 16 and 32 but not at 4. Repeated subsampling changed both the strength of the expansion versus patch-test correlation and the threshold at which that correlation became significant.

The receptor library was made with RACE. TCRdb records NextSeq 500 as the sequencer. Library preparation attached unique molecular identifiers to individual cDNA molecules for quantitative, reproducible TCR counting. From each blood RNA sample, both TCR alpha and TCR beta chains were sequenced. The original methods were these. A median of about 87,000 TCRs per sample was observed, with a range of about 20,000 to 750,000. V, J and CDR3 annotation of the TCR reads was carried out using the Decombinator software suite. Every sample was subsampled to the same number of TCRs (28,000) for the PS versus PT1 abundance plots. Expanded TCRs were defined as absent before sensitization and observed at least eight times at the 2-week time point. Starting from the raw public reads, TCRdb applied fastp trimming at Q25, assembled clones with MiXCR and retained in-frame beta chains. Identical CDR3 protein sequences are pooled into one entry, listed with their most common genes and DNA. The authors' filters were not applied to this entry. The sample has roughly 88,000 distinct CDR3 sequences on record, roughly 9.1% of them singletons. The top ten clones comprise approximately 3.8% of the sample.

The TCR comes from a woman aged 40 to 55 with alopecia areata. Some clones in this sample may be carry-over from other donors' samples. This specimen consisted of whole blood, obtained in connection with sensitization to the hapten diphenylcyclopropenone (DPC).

The CDR3 sequence is CASSQGTGQAGYTF. The DNA is TGCGCCAGCAGCCAAGGGACAGGGCAGGCTGGCTACACCTTC. The rearrangement joined TRBV4-3 to TRBJ1-2; TRBD1 aligns with 8 central bases. After removal of 1 base from V and 7 bases from J, the junction retains 5 bases not matched to a gene. Sequences LGHNA (CDR1) and YSLEER (CDR2) are obtained from the germline V gene. From its cysteine to its phenylalanine, the CDR3 spans 14 amino acids. Of all the DNA, just the CDR3 is kept, 42 bases in frame from base 1.